A single sample gave rise to the 14 T cell receptor beta chains below, sequenced in a study of cytomegalovirus exposure and HLA in healthy donors. PCR involved 60 Vbeta and 13 Jbeta primers. The data were produced by immunoSEQ multiplex PCR, yet TCRdb's version contains in-frame clones alone and is incomplete. The sample contains roughly 200,000 clones, approximately 82% of which appear only once. The sequenced sample was PBMCs. The origin of the receptors is a man between 18 and 29 years old in good health and CMV-seronegative.

The J gene is TRBJ1-4, the V gene TRBV7-9, with D hard to call. The ends were cut back, 0 bases at V and 8 bases at J, with 13 bases in the middle. Germline CDR1 SEHNR, CDR2 FQNEAQ (reference sequence). This CDR3 contains 15 residues. CDR3 protein: CASSLALGRGEKLFF. In nucleotides, the CDR3 is TGTGCCAGCAGCTTAGCGCTAGGGAGAGGCGAAAAACTGTTTTTT. Together with reference TRBV7-9 and TRBJ1-4, the CDR3 gives the full variable domain: DTGVSQNPRHKITKRGQNVTFRCDPISEHNRLYWYRQTLGQGPEFLTYFQNEAQLEKSRLLSDRFSAERPKGSFSTLEIQRTEQGDSAMYLCASSLALGRGEKLFFGSGTQLSVL.

This clone turned up a few times. The rearrangement links TRBV7-9 to TRBJ1-4, with 8 bases lining up with TRBD1. The CDR3 length is 14 residues. Germline lookup yields CDR1 SEHNR and CDR2 FQNEAQ (reference sequence). Trimming at V came to 4 bases and at J to 6 bases, leaving 4 bases not matched to a gene. The CDR3 reads CASSSDRAYEKLFF. As DNA, the CDR3 is TGTGCCAGCAGCTCGGACAGGGCTTATGAAAAACTGTTTTTT.

The gene calls are TRBV9 and TRBJ2-5; TRBD1 is a possible D gene (6 bases). Trimming took 0 bases from V and 7 from J, leaving 13 bases between them. The CDR3 runs 14 residues. Germline-derived CDR1 and CDR2 are SGDLS and YYNGEE. CDR3 region: CASSVDQGLGTQYF. The CDR3 nucleotides read TGTGCCAGCAGCGTAGATCAGGGGTTGGGGACCCAGTACTTC.

This clone was counted between two and nine times. The chain links TRBV28 to TRBJ2-6; 7 nucleotides align to TRBD1. With 6 bases clipped from V and 4 bases from J, the junction kept 6 bases outside the gene matches. The CDR3 spans 15 residues. The V gene's germline CDR1 is MDHEN and CDR2 SYDVKM. The chain's CDR3 is CASSEGAAGANVLTF. The CDR3 coding sequence is TGTGCCAGCAGCGAGGGGGCGGCAGGGGCCAACGTCCTGACTTTC.

The V and J genes are TRBV6-1 and TRBJ2-7, with D perhaps TRBD2 (6 bases). The V end lost 3 bases, the J end lost 0 bases, and 12 bases lay between the germline ends. Germline CDR1 reads MNHNS; CDR2 reads SASEGT. The CDR3 spans 15 residues. The CDR3 DNA reads as TGTGCCAGCAGTGAGGACTATCGACACTCCTACGAGCAGTACTTC. Encoded protein: CASSEDYRHSYEQYF.

The chain recombines TRBV9 with TRBJ2-7; 8 nucleotides match TRBD2. After removal of 4 bases from V and 0 bases from J, the junction contained 9 bases not matched to a gene. Germline assignment: CDR1 SGDLS and CDR2 YYNGEE. The CDR3 length is 16 residues. The CDR3, as DNA: TGTGCCAGCAGCCCAGTTGGGACTAGTATCTCCTACGAGCAGTACTTC. Residues: CASSPVGTSISYEQYF.

The CDR3 DNA sequence: TGCGCCAGCAGCTTGAACCGGGAAGAGACCCAGTACTTC. The encoded protein is CASSLNREETQYF. This chain uses TRBV5-1 with TRBJ2-5; D call uncertain. The V and J ends lost 1 base and 3 bases respectively, with 7 bases between them. CDR3 length: 13 amino acids. Looked up from germline, CDR1 is SGHRS and CDR2 is YFSETQ.

V usage is TRBV28 and J usage is TRBJ2-3; D is unresolved. The CDR3 runs 12 residues. In germline, CDR1 is MDHEN, CDR2 SYDVKM. V was cut by 8 bases and J by 6 bases, with 12 bases left in between. CDR3 DNA: TGTGCCAGCGGCCTTACGCGGGATACGCAGTATTTT. This encodes CASGLTRDTQYF.

The CDR3 sequence is CASSLWSGGNQPQHF. The CDR3 DNA reads as TGTGCCAGCAGCTTATGGTCAGGGGGCAATCAGCCCCAGCATTTT. This sequence joins TRBV7-2 and TRBJ1-5; D might be TRBD1 (6 bases). Trimming took off 2 bases at V and 2 bases at J, with 10 bases between the two ends. The germline CDR1 and CDR2 sequences are SGHTA and FQGNSA. CDR3 length: 15 amino acids.

The rearrangement links TRBV7-2 to TRBJ2-5; 11 bases align to TRBD1. The CDR3 loop spans 16 amino acids. The V segment lost 1 base and the J segment 1 base; nucleotides outside the gene matches: 2. Germline assignment: CDR1 SGHTA and CDR2 FQGNSA. The chain's CDR3 is CASSLVGTGGQETQYF. In DNA, the CDR3 is TGTGCCAGCAGCTTAGTAGGGACAGGGGGCCAAGAGACCCAGTACTTC.

This chain connects TRBV18 to TRBJ1-1, with D perhaps matching TRBD1 (5 bases). This CDR3 comprises 11 residues. Germline V gene data show CDR1 as KGHSH and CDR2 as LQKENI. The V gene lost 3 bases and the J gene lost 11 bases, with 10 bases spanning the gap. CDR3 residues: CASSPGTGAFF. The CDR3 DNA is TGTGCCAGCTCACCCGGGACTGGTGCTTTCTTT.

This clone was counted between two and nine times. This sequence joins TRBV7-6 and TRBJ1-1; 8 nucleotides agree with TRBD1. The CDR3 has 14 residues. J was trimmed by 3 bases and V by 3 bases; bases with no gene match: 3. Germline CDR1 and CDR2: SGHVS and FNYEAQ. The CDR3 is CASSLDRADTEAFF. CDR3 DNA sequence: TGTGCCAGCAGCTTGGACAGGGCTGACACTGAAGCTTTCTTT.

This rearrangement joins TRBV7-2 to TRBJ1-1, with 9 bases fitting TRBD1. The CDR3 is 14 amino acids. After removal of 4 bases from V and 7 bases from J, the junction contained 7 bases not matched to a gene. Germline loops: CDR1 SGHTA, CDR2 FQGNSA. CDR3 sequence reads: CASSSGQGFVEAFF. CDR3 in DNA: TGTGCCAGCAGCTCCGGACAGGGGTTTGTTGAAGCTTTCTTT. The variable domain in full, with the rest retrieved from reference TRBV7-2 and TRBJ1-1, is GAGVSQSPSNKVTEKGKDVELRCDPISGHTALYWYRQSLGQGLEFLIYFQGNSAPDKSGLPSDRFSAERTGGSVSTLTIQRTQQEDSAVYLCASSSGQGFVEAFFGQGTRLTVV.

The chain carries TRBV5-1 and TRBJ2-7; the D gene is possibly TRBD2 (6 bases). The V end lost 3 bases, the J end lost 3 bases, and 10 bases lay between the germline ends. Looked up from germline, CDR1 is SGHRS and CDR2 is YFSETQ. The CDR3 loop spans 13 amino acids. The CDR3 spells CASSSETSYEQYF. DNA of the CDR3: TGCGCCAGCAGCTCGGAGACTAGCTACGAGCAGTACTTC.